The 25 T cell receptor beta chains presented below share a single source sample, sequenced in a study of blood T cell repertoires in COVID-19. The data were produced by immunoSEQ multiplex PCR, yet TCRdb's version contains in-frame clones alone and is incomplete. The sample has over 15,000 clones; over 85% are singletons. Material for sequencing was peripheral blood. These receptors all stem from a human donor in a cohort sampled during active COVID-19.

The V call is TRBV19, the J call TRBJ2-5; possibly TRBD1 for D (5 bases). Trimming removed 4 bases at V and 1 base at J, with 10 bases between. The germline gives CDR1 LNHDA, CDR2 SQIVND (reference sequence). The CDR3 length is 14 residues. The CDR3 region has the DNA TGTGCCAGTAGTACCAGACAGATCCAAGAGACCCAGTACTTC. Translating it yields CASSTRQIQETQYF. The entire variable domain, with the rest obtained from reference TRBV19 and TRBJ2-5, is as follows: DGGITQSPKYLFRKEGQNVTLSCEQNLNHDAMYWYRQDPGQGLRLIYYSQIVNDFQKGDIAEGYSVSREKKESFPLTVTSAQKNPTAFYLCASSTRQIQETQYFGPGTRLLVL.

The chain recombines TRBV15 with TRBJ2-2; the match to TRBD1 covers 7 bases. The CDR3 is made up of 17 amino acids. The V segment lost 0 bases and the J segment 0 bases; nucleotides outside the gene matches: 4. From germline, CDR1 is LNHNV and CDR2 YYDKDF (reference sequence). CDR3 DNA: TGTGCCACCAGCAGAGATTCCGGGACAGCGAACACCGGGGAGCTGTTTTTT. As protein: CATSRDSGTANTGELFF.

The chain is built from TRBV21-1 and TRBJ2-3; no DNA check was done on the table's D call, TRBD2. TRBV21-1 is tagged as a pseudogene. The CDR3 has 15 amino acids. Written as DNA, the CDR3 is TGTGCCTCCCGACGGGGGGGAGGGAGCACAGATACGCAGTATTTT. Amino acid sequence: CASRRGGGSTDTQYF.

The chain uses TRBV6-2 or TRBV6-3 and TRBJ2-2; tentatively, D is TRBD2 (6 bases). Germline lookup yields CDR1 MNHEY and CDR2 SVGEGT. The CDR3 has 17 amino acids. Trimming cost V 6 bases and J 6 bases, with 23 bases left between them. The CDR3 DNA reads TGTGCCAGCAGCCCTTACCGGGACTCCCATCGACCCGGGGAGCTGTTTTTT. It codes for CASSPYRDSHRPGELFF.

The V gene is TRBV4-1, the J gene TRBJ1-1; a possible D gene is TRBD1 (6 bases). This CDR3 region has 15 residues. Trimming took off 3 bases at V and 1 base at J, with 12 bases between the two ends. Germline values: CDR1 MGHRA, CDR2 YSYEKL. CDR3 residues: CASSQRTATNTEAFF. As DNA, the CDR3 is TGCGCCAGCAGCCAGAGGACAGCGACGAACACTGAAGCTTTCTTT.

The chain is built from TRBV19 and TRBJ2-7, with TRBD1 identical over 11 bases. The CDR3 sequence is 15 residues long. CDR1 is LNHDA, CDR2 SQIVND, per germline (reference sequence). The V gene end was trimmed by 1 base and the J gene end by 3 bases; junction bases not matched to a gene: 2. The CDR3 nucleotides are TGTGCCAGTAGTATAGGAGGGACAGGGGGCTACGAGCAGTACTTC. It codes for CASSIGGTGGYEQYF.

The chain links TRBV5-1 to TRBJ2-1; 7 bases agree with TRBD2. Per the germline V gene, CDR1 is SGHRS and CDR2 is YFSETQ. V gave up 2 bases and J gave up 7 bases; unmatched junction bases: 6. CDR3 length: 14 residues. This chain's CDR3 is CASSFGRGGNEQFF. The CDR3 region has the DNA TGCGCCAGCAGCTTTGGGCGGGGAGGGAATGAGCAGTTCTTC.

CDR3 in DNA: TGTGCCAGCAGTTTAGGGCGAAGTTATAGCAATCAGCCCCAGCATTTT. It specifies CASSLGRSYSNQPQHF. This chain links TRBV28 with TRBJ1-5, with no clear D. In germline, CDR1 is MDHEN, CDR2 SYDVKM. Trimming left V 2 bases short and J 0 bases short, with 11 bases between. This CDR3 has 16 residues.

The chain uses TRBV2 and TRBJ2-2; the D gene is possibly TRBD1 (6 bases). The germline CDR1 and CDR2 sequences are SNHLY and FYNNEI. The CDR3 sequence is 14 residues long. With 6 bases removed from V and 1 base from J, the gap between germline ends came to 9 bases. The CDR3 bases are TGTGCCAGCAGAAGGGACATGAACACCGGGGAGCTGTTTTTT. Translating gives CASRRDMNTGELFF.

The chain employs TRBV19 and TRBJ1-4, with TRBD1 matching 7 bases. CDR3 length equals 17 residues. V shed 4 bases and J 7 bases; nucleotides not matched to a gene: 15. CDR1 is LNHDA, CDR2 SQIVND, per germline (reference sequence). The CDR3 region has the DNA TGTGCCAGTAGTACCCCCACCCCGAACAGGGGAAGTGAAAAACTGTTTTTT. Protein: CASSTPTPNRGSEKLFF.

In DNA, the CDR3 is TGTGCCAGCAGCTCCTCGGGGTCTGGAAACACCATATATTTT. This translates into CASSSSGSGNTIYF. The chain links TRBV5-6 to TRBJ1-3; no clear D gene. V was pared by 3 bases and J by 1 base, with 8 bases between. The CDR3 runs to 14 residues. CDR1 and CDR2 (germline): SGHDT, YYEEEE. The complete variable domain, with remaining parts taken from reference TRBV5-6 and TRBJ1-3, reads DAGVTQSPTHLIKTRGQQVTLRCSPKSGHDTVSWYQQALGQGPQFIFQYYEEEERQRGNFPDRFSGHQFPNYSSELNVNALLLGDSALYLCASSSSGSGNTIYFGEGSWLTVV.

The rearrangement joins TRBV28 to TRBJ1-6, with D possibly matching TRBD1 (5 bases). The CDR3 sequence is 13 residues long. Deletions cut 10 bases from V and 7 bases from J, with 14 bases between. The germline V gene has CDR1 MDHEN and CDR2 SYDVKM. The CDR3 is CATKETANSPLHF. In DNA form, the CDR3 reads TGTGCCACGAAGGAGACAGCCAATTCACCCCTCCACTTT.

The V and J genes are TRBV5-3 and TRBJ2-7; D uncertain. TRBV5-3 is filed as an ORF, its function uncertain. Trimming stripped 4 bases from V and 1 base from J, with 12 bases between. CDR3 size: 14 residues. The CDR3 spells CARSRDSPSYEQYF. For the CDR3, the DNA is TGTGCCAGAAGCCGAGATAGCCCTTCCTACGAGCAGTACTTC.

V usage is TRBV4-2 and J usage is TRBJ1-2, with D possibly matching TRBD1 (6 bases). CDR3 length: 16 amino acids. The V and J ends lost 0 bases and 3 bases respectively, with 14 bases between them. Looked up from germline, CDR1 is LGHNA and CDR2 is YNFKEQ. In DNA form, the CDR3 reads TGTGCCAGCAGCCAAGATCGACAGGCGTTAGACTATGGCTACACCTTC. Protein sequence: CASSQDRQALDYGYTF.

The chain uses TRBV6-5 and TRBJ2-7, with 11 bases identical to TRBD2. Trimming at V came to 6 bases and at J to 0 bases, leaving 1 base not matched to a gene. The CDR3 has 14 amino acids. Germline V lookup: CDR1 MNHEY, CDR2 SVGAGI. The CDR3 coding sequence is TGTGCCAGCAGGACTAGCGGGGTCTCCTACGAGCAGTACTTC. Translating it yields CASRTSGVSYEQYF.

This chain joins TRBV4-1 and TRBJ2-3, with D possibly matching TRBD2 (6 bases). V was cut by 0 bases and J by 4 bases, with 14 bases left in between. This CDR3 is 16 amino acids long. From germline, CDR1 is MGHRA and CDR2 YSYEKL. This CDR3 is CASSQDPGSGSDTQYF. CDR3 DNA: TGCGCCAGCAGCCAAGATCCCGGGAGTGGATCAGATACGCAGTATTTT.

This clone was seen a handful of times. The CDR3 DNA follows: TGTGCCACCAGTATTAGCGGGAGGTCTGCGAATGAGCAGTTCTTC. This sequence encodes CATSISGRSANEQFF. This chain connects TRBV24-1 to TRBJ2-1, with TRBD2 matching 10 bases. This CDR3 has 15 amino acids. Germline-derived CDR1 and CDR2 are KGHDR and SFDVKD. V shed 6 bases and J 7 bases; nucleotides not matched to a gene: 8.

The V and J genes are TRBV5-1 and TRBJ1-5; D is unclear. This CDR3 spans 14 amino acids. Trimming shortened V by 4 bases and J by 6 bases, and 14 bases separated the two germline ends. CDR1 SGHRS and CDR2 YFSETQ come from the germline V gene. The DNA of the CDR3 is TGCGCCAGCAGCCCAGAGGGAAGAAGTCAGCCCCAGCATTTT. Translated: CASSPEGRSQPQHF.

For the CDR3, the DNA is TGCGCCAGCAGCCCCTACCGGACTAGCGGGAATGAGCAGTTCTTC. It specifies CASSPYRTSGNEQFF. The chain uses TRBV4-1 and TRBJ2-1; 11 bases are a match to TRBD2. The CDR3 has 15 residues. Germline V gives CDR1 MGHRA, CDR2 YSYEKL. V shed 4 bases and J 7 bases; nucleotides not matched to a gene: 6.

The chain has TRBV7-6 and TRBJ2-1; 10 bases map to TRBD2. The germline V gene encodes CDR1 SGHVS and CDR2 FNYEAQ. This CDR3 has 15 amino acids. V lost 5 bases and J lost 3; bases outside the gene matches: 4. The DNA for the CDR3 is TGTGCCAGCAGCGTAACTAGCGGGGACTACAATGAGCAGTTCTTC. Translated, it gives CASSVTSGDYNEQFF.

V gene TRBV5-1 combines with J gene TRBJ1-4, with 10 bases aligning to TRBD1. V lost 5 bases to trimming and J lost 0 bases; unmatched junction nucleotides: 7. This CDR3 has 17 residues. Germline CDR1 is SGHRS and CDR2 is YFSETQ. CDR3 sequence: CASSSQGQGATNEKLFF. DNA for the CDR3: TGCGCCAGCAGTTCGCAAGGACAGGGGGCAACTAATGAAAAACTGTTTTTT.

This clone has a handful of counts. Here the CDR3 DNA reads TGTGCCAGCAGTGTGGCAGGGTTTCACGAGCAGTACTTC. Protein: CASSVAGFHEQYF. V and J are TRBV28 and TRBJ2-7; tentative D call: TRBD1 (5 bases). V was clipped by 5 bases and J by 5 bases, with 13 bases between them. The CDR3 length is 13 residues. Germline V gives CDR1 MDHEN, CDR2 SYDVKM.

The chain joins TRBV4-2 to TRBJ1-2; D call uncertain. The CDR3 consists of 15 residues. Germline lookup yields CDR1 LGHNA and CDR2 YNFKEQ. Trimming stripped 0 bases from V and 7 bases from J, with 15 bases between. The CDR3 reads CASSQDSWRRGGYTF. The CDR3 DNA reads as TGTGCCAGCAGCCAAGATAGCTGGAGGCGGGGTGGCTACACCTTC.

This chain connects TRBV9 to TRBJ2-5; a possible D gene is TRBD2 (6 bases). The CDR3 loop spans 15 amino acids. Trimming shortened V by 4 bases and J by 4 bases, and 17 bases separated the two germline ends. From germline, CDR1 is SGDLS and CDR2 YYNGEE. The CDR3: CASSIIGVGGETQYF. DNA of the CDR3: TGTGCCAGCAGCATTATAGGGGTGGGGGGAGAGACCCAGTACTTC. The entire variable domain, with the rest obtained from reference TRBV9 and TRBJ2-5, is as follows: DSGVTQTPKHLITATGQRVTLRCSPRSGDLSVYWYQQSLDQGLQFLIQYYNGEERAKGNILERFSAQQFPDLHSELNLSSLELGDSALYFCASSIIGVGGETQYFGPGTRLLVL.

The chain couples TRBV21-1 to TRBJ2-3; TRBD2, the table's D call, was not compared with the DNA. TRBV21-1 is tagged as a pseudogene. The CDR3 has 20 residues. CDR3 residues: CASSKVGQGLAGPNTDTQYF. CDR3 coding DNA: TGTGCCAGCAGCAAAGTAGGACAAGGACTAGCGGGACCGAACACAGATACGCAGTATTTT.